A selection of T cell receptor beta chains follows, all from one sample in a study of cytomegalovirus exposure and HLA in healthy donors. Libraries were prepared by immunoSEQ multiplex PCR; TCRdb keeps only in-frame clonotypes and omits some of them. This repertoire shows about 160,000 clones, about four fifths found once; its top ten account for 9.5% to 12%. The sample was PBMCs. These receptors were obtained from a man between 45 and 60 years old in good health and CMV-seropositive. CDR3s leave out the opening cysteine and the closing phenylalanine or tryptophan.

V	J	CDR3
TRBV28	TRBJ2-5	ASSFGTSGQETQY
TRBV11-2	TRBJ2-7	ASSSIAGVYEQY
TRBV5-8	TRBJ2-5	ASSFRGQETQY
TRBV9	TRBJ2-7	ASSARGTGGYEQY
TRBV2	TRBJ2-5	ASPDRPGGETQY
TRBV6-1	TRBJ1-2	ASITPGVAGYGYT
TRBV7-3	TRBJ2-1	ASSRDRGYNEQF
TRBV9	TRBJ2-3	ASSVLAGAGDTQY
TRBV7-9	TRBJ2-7	ASSSRPGQGRNEQY
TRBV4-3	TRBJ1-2	ASSPQGIGDGYT
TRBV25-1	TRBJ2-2	ASNLEWSKTGELF
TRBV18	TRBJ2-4	AREKGHLKN